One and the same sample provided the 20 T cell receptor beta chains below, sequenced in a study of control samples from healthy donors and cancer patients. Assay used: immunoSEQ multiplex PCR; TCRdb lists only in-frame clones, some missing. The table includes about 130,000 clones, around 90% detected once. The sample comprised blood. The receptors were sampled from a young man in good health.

Here the CDR3 reads CASSLLLTSEAFF. The DNA of the CDR3 is TGTGCCAGCAGTTTACTTTTGACGTCTGAAGCTTTCTTT. This chain uses TRBV28 with TRBJ1-1; D is undetermined. Germline V gives CDR1 MDHEN, CDR2 SYDVKM. Trimming pared 2 bases from V and 6 bases from J, leaving 10 bases between. The CDR3 has 13 residues. Combining the CDR3 with reference TRBV28 and TRBJ1-1 gives the whole variable domain DVKVTQSSRYLVKRTGEKVFLECVQDMDHENMFWYRQDPGLGLRLIYFSYDVKMKEKGDIPEGYSVSREKKERFSLILESASTNQTSMYLCASSLLLTSEAFFGQGTRLTVV.

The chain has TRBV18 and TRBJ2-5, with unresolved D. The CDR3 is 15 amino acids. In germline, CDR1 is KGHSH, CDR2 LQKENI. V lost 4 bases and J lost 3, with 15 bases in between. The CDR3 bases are TGTGCCAGCTCACGTTCGGATGGTCGGAAAGAGACCCAGTACTTC. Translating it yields CASSRSDGRKETQYF.

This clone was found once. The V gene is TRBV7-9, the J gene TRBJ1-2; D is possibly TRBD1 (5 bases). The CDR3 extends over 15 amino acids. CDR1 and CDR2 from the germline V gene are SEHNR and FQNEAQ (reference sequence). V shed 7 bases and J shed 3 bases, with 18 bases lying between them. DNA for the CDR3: TGTGCCAGCACCCAAGCCAGGGTTCGGGACTATGGCTACACCTTC. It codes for CASTQARVRDYGYTF. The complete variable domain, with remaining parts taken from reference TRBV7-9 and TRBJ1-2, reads DTGVSQNPRHKITKRGQNVTFRCDPISEHNRLYWYRQTLGQGPEFLTYFQNEAQLEKSRLLSDRFSAERPKGSFSTLEIQRTEQGDSAMYLCASTQARVRDYGYTFGSGTRLTVV.

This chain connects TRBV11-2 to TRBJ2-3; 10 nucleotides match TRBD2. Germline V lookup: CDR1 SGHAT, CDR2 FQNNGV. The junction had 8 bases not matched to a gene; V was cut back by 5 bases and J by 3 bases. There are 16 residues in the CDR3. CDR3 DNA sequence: TGTGCCAGCAGCCCCGCTGAGCGGGGGGGAACAGATACGCAGTATTTT. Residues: CASSPAERGGTDTQYF.

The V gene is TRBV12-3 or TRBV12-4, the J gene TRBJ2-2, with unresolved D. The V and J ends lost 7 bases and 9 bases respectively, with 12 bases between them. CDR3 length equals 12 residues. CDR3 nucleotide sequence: TGTGCCAGCAAGACCGGAGACCGGGAGCTGTTTTTT. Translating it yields CASKTGDRELFF.

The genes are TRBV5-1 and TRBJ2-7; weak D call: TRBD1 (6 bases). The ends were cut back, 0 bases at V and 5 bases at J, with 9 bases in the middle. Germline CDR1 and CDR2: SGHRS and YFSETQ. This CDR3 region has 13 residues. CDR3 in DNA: TGCGCCAGCAGCTTGGCTGGGGGCAACGAGCAGTACGTC. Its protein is CASSLAGGNEQYV.

The CDR3 region is CASSAFGGAEEQYV. In DNA form, the CDR3 reads TGTGCCAGCAGTGCCTTTGGGGGAGCGGAAGAGCAGTACGTC. The V call is TRBV2, the J call TRBJ2-7; the D call may be TRBD1 or TRBD2 (5 bases each). V was trimmed by 4 bases and J by 7 bases, leaving 17 bases between them. Germline V lookup: CDR1 SNHLY, CDR2 FYNNEI. The length of the CDR3 is 14 residues.

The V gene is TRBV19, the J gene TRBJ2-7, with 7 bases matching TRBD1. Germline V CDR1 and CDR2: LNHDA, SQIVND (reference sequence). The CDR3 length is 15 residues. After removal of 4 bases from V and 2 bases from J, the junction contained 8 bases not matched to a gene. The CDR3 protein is CASSTGPQGAYEQYF. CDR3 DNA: TGTGCCAGTAGTACCGGCCCGCAGGGGGCCTACGAGCAGTACTTC. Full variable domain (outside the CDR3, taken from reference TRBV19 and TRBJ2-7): DGGITQSPKYLFRKEGQNVTLSCEQNLNHDAMYWYRQDPGQGLRLIYYSQIVNDFQKGDIAEGYSVSREKKESFPLTVTSAQKNPTAFYLCASSTGPQGAYEQYFGPGTRLTVT.

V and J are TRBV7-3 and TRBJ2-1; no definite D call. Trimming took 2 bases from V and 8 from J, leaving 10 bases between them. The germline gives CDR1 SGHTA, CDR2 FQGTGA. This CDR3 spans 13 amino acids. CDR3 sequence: CASSLDLLDEQFF. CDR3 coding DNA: TGTGCCAGCAGCTTAGATCTTCTCGATGAGCAGTTCTTC.

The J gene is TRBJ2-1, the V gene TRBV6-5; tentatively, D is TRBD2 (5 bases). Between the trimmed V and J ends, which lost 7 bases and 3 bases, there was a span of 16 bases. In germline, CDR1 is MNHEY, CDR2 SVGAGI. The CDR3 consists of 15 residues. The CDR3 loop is CASTPAGLLYNEQFF. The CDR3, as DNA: TGTGCCAGCACCCCGGCCGGACTTCTCTACAATGAGCAGTTCTTC.

The CDR3 DNA sequence: TGTGCCACTATGAGGCGTTCCTACAATGAGCAGTTCTTC. Its translation is CATMRRSYNEQFF. This chain connects TRBV21-1 to TRBJ2-1; the table's D call of TRBD2 was not tested on the DNA. TRBV21-1 is deemed a pseudogene. The CDR3 spans 13 residues.

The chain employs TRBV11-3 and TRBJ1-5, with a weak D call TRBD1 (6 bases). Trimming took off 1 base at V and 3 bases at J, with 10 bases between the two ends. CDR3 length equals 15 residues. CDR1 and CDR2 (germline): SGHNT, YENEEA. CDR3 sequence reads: CASSLGRGDNQPQHF. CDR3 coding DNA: TGTGCCAGCAGCTTAGGCAGGGGTGACAATCAGCCCCAGCATTTT.

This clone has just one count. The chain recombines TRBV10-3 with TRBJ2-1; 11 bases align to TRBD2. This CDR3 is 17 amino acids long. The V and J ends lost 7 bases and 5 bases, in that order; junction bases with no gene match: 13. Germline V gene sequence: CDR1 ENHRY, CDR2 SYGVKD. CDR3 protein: CAITGRPLAGGHNEQFF. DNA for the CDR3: TGTGCCATCACTGGCCGCCCCTTAGCGGGAGGGCACAATGAGCAGTTCTTC.

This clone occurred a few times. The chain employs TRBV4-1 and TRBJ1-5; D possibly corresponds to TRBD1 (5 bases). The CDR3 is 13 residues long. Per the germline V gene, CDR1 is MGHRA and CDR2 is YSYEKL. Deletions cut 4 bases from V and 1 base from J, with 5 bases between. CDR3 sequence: CASSRGSNQPQHF. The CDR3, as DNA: TGCGCCAGCAGCCGGGGGAGCAATCAGCCCCAGCATTTT.

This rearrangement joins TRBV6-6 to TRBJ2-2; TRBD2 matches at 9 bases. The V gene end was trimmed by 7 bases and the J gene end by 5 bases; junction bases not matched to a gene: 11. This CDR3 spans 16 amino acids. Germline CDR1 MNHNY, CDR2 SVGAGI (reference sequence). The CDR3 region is CASTPSEAGGTGELFF. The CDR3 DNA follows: TGTGCCAGCACCCCCTCGGAAGCGGGGGGTACCGGGGAGCTGTTTTTT.

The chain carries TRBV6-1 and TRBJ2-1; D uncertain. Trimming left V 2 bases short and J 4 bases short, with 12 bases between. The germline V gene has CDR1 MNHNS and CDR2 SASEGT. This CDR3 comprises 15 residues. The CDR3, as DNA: TGTGCCAGCAGTGAAACAGATGTTAGGTACAATGAGCAGTTCTTC. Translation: CASSETDVRYNEQFF.

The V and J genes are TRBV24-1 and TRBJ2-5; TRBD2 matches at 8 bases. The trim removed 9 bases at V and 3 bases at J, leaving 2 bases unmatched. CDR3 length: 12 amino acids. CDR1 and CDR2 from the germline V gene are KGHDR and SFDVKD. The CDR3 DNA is TGTGCCACCTCGGGACTAGAAGAGACCCAGTACTTC. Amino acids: CATSGLEETQYF.

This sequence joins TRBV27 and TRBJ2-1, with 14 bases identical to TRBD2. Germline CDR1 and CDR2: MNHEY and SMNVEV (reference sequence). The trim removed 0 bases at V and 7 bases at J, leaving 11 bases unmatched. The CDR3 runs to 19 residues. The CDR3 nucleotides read TGTGCCAGCAGTTTATCTGGGACTAGCGGGAGCCGAGCCTCTAATGAGCAGTTCTTC. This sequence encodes CASSLSGTSGSRASNEQFF.

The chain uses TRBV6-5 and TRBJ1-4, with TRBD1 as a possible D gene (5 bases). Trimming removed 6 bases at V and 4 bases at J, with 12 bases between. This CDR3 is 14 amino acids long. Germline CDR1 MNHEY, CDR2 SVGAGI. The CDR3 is CASSRGTYNEKLFF. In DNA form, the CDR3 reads TGTGCCAGCAGCCGGGGGACCTATAATGAAAAACTGTTTTTT.

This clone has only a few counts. CDR3 protein: CASSLTLGTSPLHF. The CDR3 bases are TGTGCCAGCAGCTTAACGTTAGGCACCTCACCCCTCCACTTT. This chain uses TRBV7-3 with TRBJ1-6, with D unclear. Trimming stripped 0 bases from V and 10 bases from J, with 10 bases between. The length of the CDR3 is 14 residues. Germline CDR1 reads SGHTA; CDR2 reads FQGTGA.